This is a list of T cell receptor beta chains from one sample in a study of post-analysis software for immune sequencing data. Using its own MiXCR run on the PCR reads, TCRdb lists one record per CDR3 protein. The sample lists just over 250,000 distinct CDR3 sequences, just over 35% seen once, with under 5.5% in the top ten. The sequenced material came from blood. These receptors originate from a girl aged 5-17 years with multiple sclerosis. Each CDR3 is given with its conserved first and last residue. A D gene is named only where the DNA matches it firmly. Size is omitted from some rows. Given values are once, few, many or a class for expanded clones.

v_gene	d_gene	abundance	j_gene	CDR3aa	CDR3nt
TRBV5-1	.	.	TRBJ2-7	CASSLNFGEVYEQYF	TGCGCCAGCAGCTTGAATTTCGGGGAAGTCTACGAGCAGTACTTC
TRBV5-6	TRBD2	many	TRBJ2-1	CASRGLAGDNEQFF	TGTGCCAGCAGAGGACTAGCGGGAGATAATGAGCAGTTCTTC
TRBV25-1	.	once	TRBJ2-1	CASSEPGRTYNEQFF	TGTGCCAGCAGTGAACCTGGACGGACCTACAATGAGCAGTTCTTC
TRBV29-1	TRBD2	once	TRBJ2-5	CSVDGRLAGVGETQYF	TGCAGCGTTGATGGGAGACTAGCGGGAGTGGGGGAGACCCAGTACTTC
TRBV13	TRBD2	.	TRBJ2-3	CASSLAGRPTDTQYF	TGTGCCAGCAGCTTAGCCGGGAGGCCGACAGATACGCAGTATTTT
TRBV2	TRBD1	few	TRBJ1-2	CASSGTGGSSYGYTF	TGTGCCAGCAGTGGGACAGGGGGATCGAGCTATGGCTACACCTTC
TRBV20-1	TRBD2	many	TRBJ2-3	CSARAPGLAADTQYF	TGCAGTGCTAGAGCGCCGGGACTAGCGGCAGATACGCAGTATTTT
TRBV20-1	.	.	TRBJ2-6	CSARRGSGANVLTF	TGCAGTGCTCGGAGGGGCTCTGGGGCCAACGTCCTGACTTTC
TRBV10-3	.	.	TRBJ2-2	CAISGTTVNTGELFF	TGTGCCATCAGTGGGACTACAGTGAACACCGGGGAGCTGTTTTTT
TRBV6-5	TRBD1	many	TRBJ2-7	CASSYARDRAYEQYF	TGTGCCAGCAGTTACGCCCGGGACAGAGCCTACGAGCAGTACTTC
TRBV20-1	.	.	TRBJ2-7	CSALGSPGTSYEQYF	TGCAGTGCGTTGGGCTCACCGGGGACCTCCTACGAGCAGTACTTC
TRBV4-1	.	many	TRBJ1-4	CASSRGSGTNSPKLFF	TGCGCCAGCAGCCGGGGATCCGGGACAAATTCCCCAAAACTGTTTTTT
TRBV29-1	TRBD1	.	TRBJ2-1	CSANRNQGDEQFF	TGCAGCGCGAACAGGAACCAGGGGGATGAGCAGTTCTTC
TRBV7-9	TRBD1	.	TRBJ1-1	CASSASGGRTEAFF	TGTGCCAGCAGCGCGTCAGGGGGGCGAACTGAAGCTTTCTTT
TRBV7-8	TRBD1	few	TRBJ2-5	CASSSRQGAKQYF	TGTGCCAGCAGCTCCCGGCAGGGGGCAAAGCAGTACTTC
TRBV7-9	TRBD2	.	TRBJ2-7	CASSLGTSGVSYEQYF	TGTGCCAGCAGCCTGGGGACTAGCGGGGTCTCCTACGAGCAGTACTTC
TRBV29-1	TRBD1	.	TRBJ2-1	CSVGGTMTGSYNEQFF	TGCAGCGTTGGGGGTACGATGACAGGGTCCTACAATGAGCAGTTCTTC
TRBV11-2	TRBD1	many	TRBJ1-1	CASSIQGRTEAFF	TGTGCCAGCAGCATACAGGGGCGGACTGAAGCTTTCTTT
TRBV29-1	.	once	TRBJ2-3	CSVERGGTTRGDTQYF	TGCAGCGTTGAAAGGGGGGGGACCACAAGGGGAGATACGCAGTATTTT
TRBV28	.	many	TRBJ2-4	CASSLTSGAAKNIQYF	TGTGCCAGCAGCCTTACTTCAGGGGCGGCCAAAAACATTCAGTACTTC
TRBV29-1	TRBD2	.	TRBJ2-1	CSANSGSSYNEQFF	TGCAGCGCCAATAGCGGGAGTTCCTACAATGAGCAGTTCTTC
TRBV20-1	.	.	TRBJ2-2	CSASKGGTGELFF	TGCAGTGCTTCTAAAGGGGGCACCGGGGAGCTGTTTTTT
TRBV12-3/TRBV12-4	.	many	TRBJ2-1	CASSLLGAGRNEQFF	TGTGCCAGCAGTTTACTTGGGGCTGGTCGAAATGAGCAGTTCTTC
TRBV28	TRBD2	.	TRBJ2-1	CASSLKLAGPYNEQFF	TGTGCCAGCAGTTTGAAGCTAGCGGGACCGTACAATGAGCAGTTCTTC
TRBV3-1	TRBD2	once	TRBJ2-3	CAGSRGLAPTDTQYF	TGTGCCGGCAGCCGTGGACTAGCTCCCACAGATACGCAGTATTTT
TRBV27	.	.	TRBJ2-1	CASTPGGSYNEQFF	TGTGCCAGCACCCCCGGGGGAAGCTACAATGAGCAGTTCTTC
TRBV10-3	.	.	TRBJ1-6	CAISDFQGNSPLHF	TGTGCCATCAGTGATTTCCAGGGTAATTCACCCCTCCACTTT
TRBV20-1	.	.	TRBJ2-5	CSADTGTGPQETQYF	TGCAGTGCTGACACAGGGACGGGACCCCAAGAGACCCAGTACTTC
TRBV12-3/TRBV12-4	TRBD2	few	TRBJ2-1	CASSLGGRTYNEQFF	TGTGCCAGCAGTCTGGGCGGGAGGACCTACAATGAGCAGTTCTTC
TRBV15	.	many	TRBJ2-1	CATSRDNRPPYNEQFF	TGTGCCACCAGCAGAGATAATAGGCCTCCCTACAATGAGCAGTTCTTC
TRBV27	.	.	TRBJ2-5	CASSLSRTKPKGETQYF	TGTGCCAGCAGTTTATCTCGGACCAAGCCCAAGGGGGAGACCCAGTACTTC
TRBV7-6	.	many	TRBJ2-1	CASSPGAPAYNEQFF	TGTGCCAGCAGCCCCGGCGCACCCGCCTACAATGAGCAGTTCTTC
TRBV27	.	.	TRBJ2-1	CASSSIWRGTGDEQFF	TGTGCCAGCAGTTCGATTTGGAGGGGCACGGGGGATGAGCAGTTCTTC
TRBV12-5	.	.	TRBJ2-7	CASGSGLHEQYF	TGTGCTAGTGGTTCAGGGTTGCACGAGCAGTACTTC
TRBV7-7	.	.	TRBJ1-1	CASSETERTEAFF	TGTGCCAGCAGCGAGACAGAGAGGACTGAAGCTTTCTTT
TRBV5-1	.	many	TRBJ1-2	CASSQTGNYGYTF	TGCGCCAGCAGCCAAACAGGGAACTATGGCTACACCTTC
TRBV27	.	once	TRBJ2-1	CASSPEILYNEQFF	TGTGCCAGCAGTCCGGAGATCCTTTACAATGAGCAGTTCTTC
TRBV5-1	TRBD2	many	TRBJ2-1	CASSLGGLAVSYNEQFF	TGCGCCAGCAGCTTAGGCGGACTAGCGGTATCCTACAATGAGCAGTTCTTC
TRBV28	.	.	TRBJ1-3	CASSPPLGTGGNTIYF	TGTGCCAGCAGTCCCCCCCTGGGAACGGGTGGAAACACCATATATTTT
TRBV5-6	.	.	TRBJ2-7	CASSYGTASYEQYF	TGTGCCAGCAGCTACGGGACTGCATCCTACGAGCAGTACTTC
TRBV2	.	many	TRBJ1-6	CASRLSLGQHSSHF	TGTGCCAGCAGACTCTCGTTAGGACAGCATTCCAGCCACTTT
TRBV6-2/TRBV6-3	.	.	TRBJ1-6	CASSQVENSPLHF	TGTGCCAGCAGTCAAGTTGAGAATTCACCCCTCCACTTT
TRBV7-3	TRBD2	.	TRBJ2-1	CASSLVGAGGSNEQFF	TGTGCCAGCAGCTTAGTGGGAGCGGGAGGTAGCAATGAGCAGTTCTTC
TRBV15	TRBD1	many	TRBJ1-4	CATRVGGTANEKLFF	TGTGCCACCAGAGTCGGGGGGACAGCTAATGAAAAACTGTTTTTT
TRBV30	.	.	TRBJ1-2	CAWPRSEGGGYTF	TGTGCCTGGCCTCGGTCGGAAGGTGGAGGCTACACCTTC
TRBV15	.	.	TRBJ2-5	CATRRLGEETQYF	TGTGCCACCAGGCGACTAGGGGAAGAGACCCAGTACTTC
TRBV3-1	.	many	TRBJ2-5	CASSQRTVEETQYF	TGTGCCAGCAGCCAAAGGACAGTAGAAGAGACCCAGTACTTC
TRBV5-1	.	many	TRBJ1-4	CASRSDTTNEKLFF	TGCGCCAGCAGGTCGGACACGACTAATGAAAAACTGTTTTTT
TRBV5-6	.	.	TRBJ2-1	CATSGWGASSHEQFF	TGTGCCACAAGTGGTTGGGGGGCCAGTTCACATGAGCAGTTCTTC
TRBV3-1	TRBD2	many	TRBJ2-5	CASSFTSGVQETQYF	TGTGCCAGCAGCTTTACTAGCGGAGTTCAAGAGACCCAGTACTTC
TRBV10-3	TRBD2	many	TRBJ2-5	CAIRAGAGGRETQYF	TGTGCCATCAGAGCTGGAGCGGGGGGGCGAGAGACCCAGTACTTC
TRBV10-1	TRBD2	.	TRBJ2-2	CASSESPSGATGELFF	TGCGCCAGCAGTGAGTCGCCTAGCGGGGCAACCGGGGAGCTGTTTTTT